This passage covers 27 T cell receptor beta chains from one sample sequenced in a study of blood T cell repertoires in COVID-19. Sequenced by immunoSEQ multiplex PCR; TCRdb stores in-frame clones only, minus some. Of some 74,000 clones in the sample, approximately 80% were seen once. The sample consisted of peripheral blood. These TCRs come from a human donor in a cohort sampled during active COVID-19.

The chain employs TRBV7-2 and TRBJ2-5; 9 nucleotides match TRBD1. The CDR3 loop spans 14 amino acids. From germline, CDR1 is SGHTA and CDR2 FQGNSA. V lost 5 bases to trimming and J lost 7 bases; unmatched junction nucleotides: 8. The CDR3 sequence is CASSPPGQGPTQYF. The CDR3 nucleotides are TGTGCCAGCAGCCCACCGGGACAGGGACCGACCCAGTACTTC.

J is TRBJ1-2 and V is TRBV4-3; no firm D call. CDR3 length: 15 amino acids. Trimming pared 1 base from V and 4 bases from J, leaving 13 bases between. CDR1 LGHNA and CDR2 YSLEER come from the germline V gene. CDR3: CASSQARVSLYGYTF. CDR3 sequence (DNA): TGCGCCAGCAGCCAAGCCCGGGTCTCACTCTATGGCTACACCTTC.

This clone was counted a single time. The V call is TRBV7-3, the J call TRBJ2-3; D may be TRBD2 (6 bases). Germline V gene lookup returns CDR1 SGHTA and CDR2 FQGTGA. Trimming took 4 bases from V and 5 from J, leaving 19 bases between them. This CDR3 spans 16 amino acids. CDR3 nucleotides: TGTGCCAGCAGCTCTACCGGGACTCTCAATCTAGATACGCAGTATTTT. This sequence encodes CASSSTGTLNLDTQYF. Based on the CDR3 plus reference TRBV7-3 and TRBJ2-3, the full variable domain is GAGVSQTPSNKVTEKGKYVELRCDPISGHTALYWYRQSLGQGPEFLIYFQGTGAADDSGLPNDRFFAVRPEGSVSTLKIQRTERGDSAVYLCASSSTGTLNLDTQYFGPGTRLTVL.

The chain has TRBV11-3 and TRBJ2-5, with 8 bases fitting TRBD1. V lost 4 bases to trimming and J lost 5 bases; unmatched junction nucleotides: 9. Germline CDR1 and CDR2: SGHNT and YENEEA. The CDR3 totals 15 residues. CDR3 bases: TGTGCCAGCAGCTCCGGGACAGGAATGGGGGAGACCCAGTACTTC. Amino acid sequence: CASSSGTGMGETQYF.

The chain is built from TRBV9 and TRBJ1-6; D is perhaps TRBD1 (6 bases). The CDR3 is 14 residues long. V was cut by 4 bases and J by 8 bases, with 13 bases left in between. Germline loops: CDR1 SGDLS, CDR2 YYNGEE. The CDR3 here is CASSPLTGYSPLHF. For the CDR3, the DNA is TGTGCCAGCAGCCCCCTGACAGGCTATTCACCCCTCCACTTT.

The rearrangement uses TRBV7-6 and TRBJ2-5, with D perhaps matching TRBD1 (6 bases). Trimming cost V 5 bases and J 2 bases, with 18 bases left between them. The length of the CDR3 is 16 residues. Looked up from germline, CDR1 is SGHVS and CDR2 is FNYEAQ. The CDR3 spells CASSPRRGGEQETQYF. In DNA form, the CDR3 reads TGTGCCAGCAGCCCGAGAAGAGGGGGTGAGCAAGAGACCCAGTACTTC.

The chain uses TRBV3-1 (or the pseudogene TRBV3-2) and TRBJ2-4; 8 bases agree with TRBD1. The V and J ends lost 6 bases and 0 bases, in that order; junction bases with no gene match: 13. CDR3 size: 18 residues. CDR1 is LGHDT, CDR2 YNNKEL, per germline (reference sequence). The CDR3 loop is CASSPTFTGGVAKNIQYF. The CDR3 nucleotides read TGTGCCAGCAGTCCGACCTTCACAGGGGGTGTAGCCAAAAACATTCAGTACTTC.

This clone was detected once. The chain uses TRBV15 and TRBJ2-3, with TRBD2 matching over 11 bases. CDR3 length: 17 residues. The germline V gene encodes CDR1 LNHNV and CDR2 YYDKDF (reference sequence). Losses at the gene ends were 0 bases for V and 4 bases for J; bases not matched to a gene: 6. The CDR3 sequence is CATSREYTSGGADTQYF. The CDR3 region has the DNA TGTGCCACCAGCAGAGAATACACTAGCGGGGGCGCAGATACGCAGTATTTT.

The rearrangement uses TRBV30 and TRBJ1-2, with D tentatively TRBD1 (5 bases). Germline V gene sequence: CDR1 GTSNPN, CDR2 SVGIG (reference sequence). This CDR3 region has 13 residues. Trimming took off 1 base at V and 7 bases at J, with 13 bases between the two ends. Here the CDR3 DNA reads TGTGCCTGGAGTGAACGGGGGATTGGTGGCTACACCTTC. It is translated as CAWSERGIGGYTF.

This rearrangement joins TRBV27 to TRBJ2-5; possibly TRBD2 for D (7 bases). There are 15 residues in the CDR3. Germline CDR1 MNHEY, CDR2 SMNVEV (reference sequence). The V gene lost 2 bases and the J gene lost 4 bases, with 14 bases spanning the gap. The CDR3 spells CASSLRGGRGETQYF. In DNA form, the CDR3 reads TGTGCCAGCAGTTTAAGGGGGGGCCGGGGAGAGACCCAGTACTTC.

CDR3: CASSITGQSHTIYF. The CDR3 DNA sequence: TGTGCCAGCAGTATCACGGGACAAAGCCACACCATATATTTT. The gene calls are TRBV27 and TRBJ1-3; D possibly corresponds to TRBD1 (6 bases). Trimming stripped 5 bases from V and 8 bases from J, with 16 bases between. The length of the CDR3 is 14 residues. Looked up from germline, CDR1 is MNHEY and CDR2 is SMNVEV (reference sequence).

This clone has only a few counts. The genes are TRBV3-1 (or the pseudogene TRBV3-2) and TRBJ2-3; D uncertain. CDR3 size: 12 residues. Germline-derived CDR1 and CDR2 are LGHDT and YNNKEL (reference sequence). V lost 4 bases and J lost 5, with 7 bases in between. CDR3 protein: CASSLSVDTQYF. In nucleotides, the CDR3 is TGTGCCAGCAGCCTGTCGGTAGATACGCAGTATTTT.

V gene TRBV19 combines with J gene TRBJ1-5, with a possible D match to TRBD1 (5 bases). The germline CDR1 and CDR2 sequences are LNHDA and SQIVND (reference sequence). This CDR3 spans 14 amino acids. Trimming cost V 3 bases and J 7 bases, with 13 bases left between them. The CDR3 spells CASSILGQGQPQHF. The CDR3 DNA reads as TGTGCCAGTAGTATTCTGGGGCAGGGCCAGCCCCAGCATTTT.

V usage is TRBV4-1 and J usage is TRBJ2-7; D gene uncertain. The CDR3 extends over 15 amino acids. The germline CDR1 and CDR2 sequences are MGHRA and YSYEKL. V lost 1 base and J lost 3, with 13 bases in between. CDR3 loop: CASSQVRTALYEQYF. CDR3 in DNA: TGCGCCAGCAGCCAAGTGAGAACAGCACTCTACGAGCAGTACTTC.

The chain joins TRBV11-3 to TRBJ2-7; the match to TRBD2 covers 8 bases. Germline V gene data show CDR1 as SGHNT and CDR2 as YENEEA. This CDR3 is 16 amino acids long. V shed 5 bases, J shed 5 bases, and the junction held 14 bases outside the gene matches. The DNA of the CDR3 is TGTGCCAGCAGCCAGAGTCTAGCGGGCCCTCGTCACGAGCAGTACGTC. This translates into CASSQSLAGPRHEQYV.

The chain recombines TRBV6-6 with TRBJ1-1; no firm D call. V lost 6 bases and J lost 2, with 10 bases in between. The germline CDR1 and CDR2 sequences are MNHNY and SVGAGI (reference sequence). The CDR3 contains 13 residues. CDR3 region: CASRPTRNTEAFF. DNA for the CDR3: TGTGCCAGCAGACCAACACGTAACACTGAAGCTTTCTTT.

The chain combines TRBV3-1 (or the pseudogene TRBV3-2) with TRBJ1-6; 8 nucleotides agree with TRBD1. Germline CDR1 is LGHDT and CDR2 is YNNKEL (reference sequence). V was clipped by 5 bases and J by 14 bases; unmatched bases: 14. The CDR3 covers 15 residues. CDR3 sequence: CASSSPGQGLPSLHF. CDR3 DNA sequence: TGTGCCAGCAGCTCCCCAGGACAGGGTTTACCATCCCTCCACTTT.

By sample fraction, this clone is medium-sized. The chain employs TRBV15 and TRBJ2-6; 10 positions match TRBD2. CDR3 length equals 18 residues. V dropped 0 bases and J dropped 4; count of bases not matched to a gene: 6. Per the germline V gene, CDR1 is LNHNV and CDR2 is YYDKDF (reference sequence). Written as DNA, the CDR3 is TGTGCCACCAGCAGAGATCTAGCGGGAGTAACGGGGGCCAACGTCCTGACTTTC. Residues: CATSRDLAGVTGANVLTF.

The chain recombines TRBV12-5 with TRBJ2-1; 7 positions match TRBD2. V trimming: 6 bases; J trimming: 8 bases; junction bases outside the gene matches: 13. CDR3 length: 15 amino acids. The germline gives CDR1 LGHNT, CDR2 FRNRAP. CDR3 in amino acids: CASGPPATSPHEQFF. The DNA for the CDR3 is TGTGCTAGTGGACCCCCGGCGACTAGCCCTCATGAGCAGTTCTTC.

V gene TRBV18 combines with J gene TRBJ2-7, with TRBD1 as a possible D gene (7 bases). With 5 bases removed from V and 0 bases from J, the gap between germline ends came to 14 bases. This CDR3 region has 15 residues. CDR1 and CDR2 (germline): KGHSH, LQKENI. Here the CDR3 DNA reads TGTGCCAGCTCATCCAGGGGGGAAGCCTCCTACGAGCAGTACGTC. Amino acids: CASSSRGEASYEQYV.

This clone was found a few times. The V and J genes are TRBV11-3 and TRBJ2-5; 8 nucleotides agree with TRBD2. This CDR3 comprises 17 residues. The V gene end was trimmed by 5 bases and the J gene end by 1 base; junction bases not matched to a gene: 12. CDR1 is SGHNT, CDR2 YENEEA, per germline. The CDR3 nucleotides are TGTGCCAGCAGCAAAGGTGTCAGCGGGGGACCCCAAGAGACCCAGTACTTC. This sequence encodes CASSKGVSGGPQETQYF.

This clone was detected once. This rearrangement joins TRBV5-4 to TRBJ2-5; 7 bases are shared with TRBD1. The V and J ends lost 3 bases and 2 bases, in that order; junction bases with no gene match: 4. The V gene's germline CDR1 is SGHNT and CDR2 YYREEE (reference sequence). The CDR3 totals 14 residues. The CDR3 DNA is TGTGCCAGCAGCTCGGGACAGACTCAAGAGACCCAGTACTTC. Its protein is CASSSGQTQETQYF.

CDR3 in amino acids: CASIPGQGTEAFF. CDR3 nucleotides: TGTGCCAGTATACCGGGACAGGGGACTGAAGCTTTCTTT. This sequence joins TRBV19 and TRBJ1-1, with 10 positions matching TRBD1. Germline V gene data show CDR1 as LNHDA and CDR2 as SQIVND (reference sequence). This CDR3 region has 13 residues. The V and J ends lost 7 bases and 5 bases, in that order; junction bases with no gene match: 4.

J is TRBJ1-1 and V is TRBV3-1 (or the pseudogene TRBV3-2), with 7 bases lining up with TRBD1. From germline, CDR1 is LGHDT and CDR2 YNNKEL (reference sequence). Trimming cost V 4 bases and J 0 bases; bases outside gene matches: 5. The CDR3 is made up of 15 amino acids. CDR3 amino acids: CASSPRDSMNTEAFF. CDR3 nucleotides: TGTGCCAGCAGCCCTCGGGACAGCATGAACACTGAAGCTTTCTTT.

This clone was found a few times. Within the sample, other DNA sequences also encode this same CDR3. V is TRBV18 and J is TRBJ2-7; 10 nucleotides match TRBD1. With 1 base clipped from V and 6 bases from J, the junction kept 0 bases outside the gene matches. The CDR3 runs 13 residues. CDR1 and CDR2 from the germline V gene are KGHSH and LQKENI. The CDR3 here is CASSPRDRGEQYV. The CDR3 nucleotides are TGTGCCAGCTCACCACGGGACAGGGGCGAGCAGTACGTC.

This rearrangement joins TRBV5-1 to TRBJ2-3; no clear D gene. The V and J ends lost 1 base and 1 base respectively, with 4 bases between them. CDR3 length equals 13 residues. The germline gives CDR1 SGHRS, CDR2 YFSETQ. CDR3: CASSLLGTDTQYF. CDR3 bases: TGCGCCAGCAGCTTGTTAGGCACAGATACGCAGTATTTT.

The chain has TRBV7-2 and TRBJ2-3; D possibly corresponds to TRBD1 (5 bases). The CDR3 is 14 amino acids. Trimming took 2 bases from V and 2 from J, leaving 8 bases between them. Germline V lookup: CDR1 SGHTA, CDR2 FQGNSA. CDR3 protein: CASSLKGPTDTQYF. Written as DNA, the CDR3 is TGTGCCAGCAGCTTAAAGGGGCCCACAGATACGCAGTATTTT. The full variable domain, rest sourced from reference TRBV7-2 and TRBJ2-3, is GAGVSQSPSNKVTEKGKDVELRCDPISGHTALYWYRQSLGQGLEFLIYFQGNSAPDKSGLPSDRFSAERTGGSVSTLTIQRTQQEDSAVYLCASSLKGPTDTQYFGPGTRLTVL.